This T cell receptor beta chain stems from a study of blood T cell repertoires in COVID-19. The overall study: Donors in the United States, Italy and Spain gave samples during acute or convalescent COVID-19.

The V gene's germline CDR1 is SEHNR and CDR2 FQNEAQ (reference sequence). The CDR3 covers 17 residues. V lost 1 base and J 2 bases, leaving 15 bases between the germline ends. Profiled with immunoSEQ multiplex PCR; TCRdb holds only in-frame clones, not every one. This sample has 120,000 or so clones; around four fifths occur once, and the top ten carry about 11%. The chain uses TRBV7-9 and TRBJ1-5, with D perhaps TRBD1 (5 bases). The material sequenced was peripheral blood. The clonotype originates from a man aged 55-75 years with acute or convalescent COVID-19. The CDR3 is CASSLGAGGWGNQPQHF. Written as DNA, the CDR3 is TGTGCCAGCAGCTTAGGTGCGGGGGGTTGGGGCAATCAGCCCCAGCATTTT.